Listed below are T cell receptor beta chains from one sample, sequenced in a study of blood T cell repertoires in COVID-19. Libraries were prepared by immunoSEQ multiplex PCR; TCRdb keeps only in-frame clonotypes and omits some of them. The sample carries around 190,000 clones, roughly 84% recorded once. Input material: PBMCs or T cells enriched from blood (not recorded which). All receptors derive from a woman aged 25 to 39 who had recovered from COVID-19. The CDR3 runs from the conserved cysteine through the conserved F or W. A D gene is named only where the DNA matches it firmly. A row's size may be missing; if present it is once, few, many or a size class.

j_call clone_size d_call v_call cdr3_nt cdr3_aa
TRBJ1-1 . . TRBV9 TGTGCCAGCAGCGTAGTACAGAGCCGCACTGAAGCTTTCTTT CASSVVQSRTEAFF
TRBJ2-5 once TRBD2 TRBV24-1 TGTGCCACCAGTGATTTGGATCCCCGGGGGGGACCCCAAGAGACCCAGTACTTC CATSDLDPRGGPQETQYF
TRBJ1-1 . TRBD1 TRBV5-1 TGCGCCAGCAGCCCGCAGGGGGCCCTCAAGAACACTGAAGCTTTCTTT CASSPQGALKNTEAFF
TRBJ2-2 . . TRBV5-1 TGCGCCAGCAGCGTAATAGGGGGAACCGGGGAGCTGTTTTTT CASSVIGGTGELFF
TRBJ1-1 . TRBD1 TRBV5-6 TGTGCCAGCAGCCGGGACAGGGCTGAAGCTTTCTTT CASSRDRAEAFF
TRBJ1-1 . . TRBV7-2 TGTGCCAGCAGCTTAAGGTCCGGGTCCGGCACTGAAGCTTTCTTT CASSLRSGSGTEAFF
TRBJ2-5 once TRBD2 TRBV11-3 TGTGCCAGCAGCTCCCCGGGACTAGCGGGGGGTCGGGAGACCCAGTACTTC CASSSPGLAGGRETQYF
TRBJ1-2 . . TRBV7-9 TGTGCCAGCAGCTTAGCCCCAGGTGGGGGGGGCTACACCTTC CASSLAPGGGGYTF
TRBJ1-2 . . TRBV7-3 TGTGCCAGCAGCTTAGGCCCAGGGATGGGGTATGGCTACACCTTC CASSLGPGMGYGYTF
TRBJ1-2 . . TRBV3-1/TRBV3-2 TGTGCCAGCAGCCAAGGAGGCCAGCCTTATGGCTACACCTTC CASSQGGQPYGYTF
TRBJ2-2 . . TRBV11-1 TGTGCCAGCAGCTCTAAAACTAGTTGGCCCGGGGAGCTGTTTTTT CASSSKTSWPGELFF
TRBJ2-2 . . TRBV5-1 TGCGCCAGCAGCCCAACGGGACATATTAACACCGGGGAGCTGTTTTTT CASSPTGHINTGELFF
TRBJ2-3 . TRBD2 TRBV9 TGTGCCAGCAGCGTAGGTACTAGCGGGAGGGATACGCAGTATTTT CASSVGTSGRDTQYF
TRBJ2-2 . . TRBV5-4 TGTGCCAGCAGTACTCCGTGGAACACCGGGGAGCTGTTTTTT CASSTPWNTGELFF
TRBJ2-1 . TRBD2 TRBV4-1 TGCGCCAGCAGCCAAGATGATATAGCGGGGGGACCCTACAATGAGCAGTTCTTC CASSQDDIAGGPYNEQFF
TRBJ2-3 few . TRBV5-1 TGCGCCAGCAGCTTCAGGGACACAGATACGCAGTATTTT CASSFRDTDTQYF
TRBJ2-3 . TRBD2 TRBV5-1 TGCGCCAGCTGTCGGGGGGACCTCTCGAATCCCACAGATACGCAGTATTTT CASCRGDLSNPTDTQYF
TRBJ1-2 . . TRBV7-9 TGTGCCAGCAGCTTAGGGGGCAGGGTTAATTCTAACTATGGCTACACCTTC CASSLGGRVNSNYGYTF
TRBJ2-7 . . TRBV6-7 TGTGCCAGCAGCCCCAATATAGCGGCCCCCTACGAGCAGTACTTC CASSPNIAAPYEQYF
TRBJ2-7 . . TRBV2 TGTGCCAGCGGGGGGGACAGGACGAGCGAGCAGTACTTC CASGGDRTSEQYF
TRBJ1-2 . TRBD1 TRBV15 TGTGCCACCAGCCAGGACAGGGTAGGGCAGGGCTACACCTTC CATSQDRVGQGYTF
TRBJ1-2 . . TRBV5-1 TGCGCCAGCAGCCCAGTAAACTATGGCTACACCTTC CASSPVNYGYTF
TRBJ2-1 . . TRBV5-4 TGTGCCCTGTCGACCCCAGGTTGGGAGAATGAGCAGTTCTTC CALSTPGWENEQFF
TRBJ2-3 . . TRBV9 TGTGCCAGCAGCGCGGTATCGCCTGCAGATACGCAGTATTTT CASSAVSPADTQYF
TRBJ2-1 . . TRBV10-3 TGTGCCATCAGTGATCGGACTCGGAGCTCCTACAATGAGCAGTTCTTC CAISDRTRSSYNEQFF
TRBJ1-5 . TRBD1 TRBV6-1 TGTGCCAGCAGTGAATCGTGGGGCAGGGGGGATCAGCCCCAGCATTTT CASSESWGRGDQPQHF
TRBJ1-5 few . TRBV5-1 TGCGCCAGCAGCTTGGGTCTAAATCAGCCCCAGCATTTT CASSLGLNQPQHF
TRBJ2-7 . . TRBV28 TGTGCCAGCAGCCTCCCGGGTGGACTTGTGGGGTACGAGCAGTACTTC CASSLPGGLVGYEQYF
TRBJ2-6 . . TRBV30 TGTGCCTGGAGTGTACAGGTCCGCCTCTCTGGGGCCAACGTCCTGACTTTC CAWSVQVRLSGANVLTF
TRBJ2-3 . TRBD2 TRBV24-1 TGTGCCACCAGTGATTCTTACACTAGCGGAAAAGGCACAGATACGCAGTATTTT CATSDSYTSGKGTDTQYF
TRBJ2-7 . TRBD2 TRBV28 TGTGCCAGCAGTTTAACTAGCGCAACTACCTACGAGCAGTACTTC CASSLTSATTYEQYF
TRBJ2-4 . TRBD1 TRBV5-6 TGTGCCAGCAGCATGCTACAGGGGGACAAAAACATTCAGTACTTC CASSMLQGDKNIQYF
TRBJ2-3 . TRBD2 TRBV7-8 TGTGCCAGCAGCCGAGGACTAGGTGGGGGGGGCACAGATACGCAGTATTTT CASSRGLGGGGTDTQYF
TRBJ1-1 . TRBD1 TRBV5-1 TGCGCCAGCAGCTTGCGGACAGGATCGACTGAAGCTTTCTTT CASSLRTGSTEAFF
TRBJ2-1 . . TRBV12-5 TGTGCTAGTGGTTTGGGGGCACAGGGAAAGAAGGAGCAGTTCTTC CASGLGAQGKKEQFF
TRBJ1-2 few . TRBV30 TGTGGACTATCGGGCTACACCTTC CGLSGYTF
TRBJ1-2 . TRBD1 TRBV4-1 TGCGCCAGCAGGGAGACAGGGAACTATGGCTACACCTTC CASRETGNYGYTF
TRBJ1-6 . . TRBV28 TGTGCCAGCATCCCCACCCGAGACAGGCCCCTCCACTTT CASIPTRDRPLHF
TRBJ2-6 . . TRBV5-1 TGCGCCAGCAGCTGGGGGGTTCTCTCTGGGGCCAACGTCCTGACTTTC CASSWGVLSGANVLTF
TRBJ1-2 once TRBD1 TRBV11-2 TGTGCCAGCAGCTCAGACAGGGACACGGCCCAGGGCTACACCTTC CASSSDRDTAQGYTF
TRBJ2-3 . . TRBV27 TGTGCCAGCAGCCTCTCCCCCCCGGGTGGCGGGGTAAGAGATACGCAGTATTTT CASSLSPPGGGVRDTQYF
TRBJ1-5 . . TRBV19 TGTGCCAGTAGCGACCTTCCGACTGGGAGAAACCCGCATCAGCCCCAGCATTTT CASSDLPTGRNPHQPQHF
TRBJ1-1 . TRBD1 TRBV5-1 TGCGCCAGCAGCTTTGAAGACAGGGACACCACTGAAGCTTTCTTT CASSFEDRDTTEAFF
TRBJ1-4 . . TRBV5-6 TGTGCCAGCAGCTTGTTGACAGATGCAACTAATGAAAAACTGTTTTTT CASSLLTDATNEKLFF
TRBJ1-6 few . TRBV6-2/TRBV6-3 TGTGCCAGCAGTAACAGGAATTCACCCCTCCACTTT CASSNRNSPLHF
TRBJ1-4 many . TRBV3-1/TRBV3-2 TGTGCCAGCAGCCCATCTACCGGGAGGACGGCGTACGAAAAACTGTTTTTT CASSPSTGRTAYEKLFF
TRBJ2-7 . . TRBV28 TGTGCCAGCAAATTAGGGGGCTACGAGCAGTACTTC CASKLGGYEQYF
TRBJ2-7 . TRBD2 TRBV7-3 TGTGCCAGCAGCTTAAACCCCGCGGGGGCCTACGAGCAGTACTTC CASSLNPAGAYEQYF
TRBJ2-6 . . TRBV7-6 TGTGCCAGCAGCTCAGACAGCTCTGGGGCCAACGTCCTGACTTTC CASSSDSSGANVLTF
TRBJ1-1 . . TRBV29-1 TGCAGCGTTGAAGTACAGAACACTGAAGCTTTCTTT CSVEVQNTEAFF
TRBJ2-3 . . TRBV27 TGTGCCAGCAGTTATCCGGCGGGAAGCACAGATACGCAGTATTTT CASSYPAGSTDTQYF
TRBJ2-2 . . TRBV7-9 TGTGCCAGCAGCTCCTTATCCGGGGAGCTGTTTTTT CASSSLSGELFF
TRBJ2-5 . . TRBV18 TGTGCCAGCTCACCAACAGTAGAAGAGACCCAGTACTTC CASSPTVEETQYF